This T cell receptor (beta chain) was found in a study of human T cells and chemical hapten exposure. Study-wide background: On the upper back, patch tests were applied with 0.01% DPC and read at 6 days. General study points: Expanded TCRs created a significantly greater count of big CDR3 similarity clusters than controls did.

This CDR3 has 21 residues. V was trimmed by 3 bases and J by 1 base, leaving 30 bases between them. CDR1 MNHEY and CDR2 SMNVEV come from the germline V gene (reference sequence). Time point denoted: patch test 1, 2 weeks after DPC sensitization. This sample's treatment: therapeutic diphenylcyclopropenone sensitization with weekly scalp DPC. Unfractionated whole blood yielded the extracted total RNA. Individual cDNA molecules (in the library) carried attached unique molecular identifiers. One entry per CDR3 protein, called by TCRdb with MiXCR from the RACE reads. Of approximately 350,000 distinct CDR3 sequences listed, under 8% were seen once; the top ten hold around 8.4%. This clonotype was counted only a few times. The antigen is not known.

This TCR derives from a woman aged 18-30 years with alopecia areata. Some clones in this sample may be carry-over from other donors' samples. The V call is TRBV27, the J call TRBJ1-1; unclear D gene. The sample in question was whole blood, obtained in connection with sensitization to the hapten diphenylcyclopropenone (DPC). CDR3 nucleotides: TGTGCCAGCAGTTTTACCCCCCTATCCTACCGAGCACATGAAGGGAACACTGAAGCTTTCTTT. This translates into CASSFTPLSYRAHEGNTEAFF.